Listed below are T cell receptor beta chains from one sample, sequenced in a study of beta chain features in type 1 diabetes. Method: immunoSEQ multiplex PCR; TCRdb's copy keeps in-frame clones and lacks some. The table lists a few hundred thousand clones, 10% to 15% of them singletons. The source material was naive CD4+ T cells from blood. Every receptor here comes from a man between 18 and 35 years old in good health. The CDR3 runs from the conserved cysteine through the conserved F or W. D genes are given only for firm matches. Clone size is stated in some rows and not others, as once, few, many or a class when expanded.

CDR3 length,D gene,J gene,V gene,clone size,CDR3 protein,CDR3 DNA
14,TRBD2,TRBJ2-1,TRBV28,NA,CAITGLPSYNEQFF,TGTGCCATCACGGGACTACCCTCCTACAATGAGCAGTTCTTC
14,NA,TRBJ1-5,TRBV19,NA,CASSINRRNQPQHF,TGTGCCAGTAGTATCAACAGGCGCAATCAGCCCCAGCATTTT
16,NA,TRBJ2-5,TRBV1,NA,CTSSQAMGQAQETQYF,TGCACCAGCAGCCAGGCAATGGGACAGGCCCAAGAGACCCAGTACTTC
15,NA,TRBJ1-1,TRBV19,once,CASSITGHLNTEAFF,TGTGCCAGTAGTATAACGGGACACCTGAACACTGAAGCTTTCTTT
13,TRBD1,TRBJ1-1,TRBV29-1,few,CSCWGQMNTEAFF,TGCAGCTGCTGGGGACAGATGAACACTGAAGCTTTCTTT
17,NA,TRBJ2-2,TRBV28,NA,CASTQVWSSISTGELFF,TGTGCCAGCACCCAAGTCTGGAGCAGCATTAGCACCGGGGAGCTGTTTTTT
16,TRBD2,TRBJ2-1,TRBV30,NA,CAWSVRASGVYNEQFF,TGTGCCTGGAGTGTAAGGGCTAGCGGGGTCTACAATGAGCAGTTCTTC
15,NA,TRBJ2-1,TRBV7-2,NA,CASSLVGISYNEQFF,TGTGCCAGCAGCTTAGTCGGGATATCCTACAATGAGCAGTTCTTC
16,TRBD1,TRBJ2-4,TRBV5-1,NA,CASSLVEGAAKNIQYF,TGCGCCAGCAGCTTGGTCGAGGGGGCAGCCAAAAACATTCAGTACTTC
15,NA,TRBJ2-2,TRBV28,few,CASAYGGTNTGELFF,TGTGCCAGCGCATACGGGGGAACGAACACCGGGGAGCTGTTTTTT
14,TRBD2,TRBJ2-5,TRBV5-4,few,CASSAGLAEETQYF,TGTGCCAGCAGCGCGGGACTAGCGGAAGAGACCCAGTACTTC
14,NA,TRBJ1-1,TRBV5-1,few,CASSLGGEVTEAFF,TGCGCCAGCAGCTTGGGGGGGGAGGTCACTGAAGCTTTCTTT
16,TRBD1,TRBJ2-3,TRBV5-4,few,CASSNGQGPGTDTQYF,TGTGCCAGCAGTAACGGACAGGGACCCGGCACAGATACGCAGTATTTT
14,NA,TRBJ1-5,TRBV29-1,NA,CSVSQGIGNQPQHF,TGCAGCGTGAGTCAGGGTATCGGCAATCAGCCCCAGCATTTT
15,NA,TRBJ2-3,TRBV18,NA,CASSPFAGLTDTQYF,TGTGCCAGCTCCCCCTTTGCAGGGCTCACAGATACGCAGTATTTT
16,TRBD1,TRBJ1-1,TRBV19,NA,CASSTDRAIGNTEAFF,TGTGCCAGTAGCACTGACAGGGCGATAGGTAACACTGAAGCTTTCTTT
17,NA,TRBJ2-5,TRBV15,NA,CATSRGGGGAGQETQYF,TGTGCCACCAGCAGAGGTGGGGGAGGCGCAGGCCAAGAGACCCAGTACTTC
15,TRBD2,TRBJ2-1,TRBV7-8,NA,CAIKAGGLLYNEQFF,TGTGCCATAAAAGCGGGAGGGTTACTTTACAATGAGCAGTTCTTC
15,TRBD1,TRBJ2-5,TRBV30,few,CAWSVQGGRRETQYF,TGTGCCTGGAGTGTACAGGGGGGACGGCGGGAGACCCAGTACTTC
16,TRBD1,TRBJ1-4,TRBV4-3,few,CASSQVWTGTNEKLFF,TGCGCCAGCAGCCAAGTTTGGACAGGAACTAATGAAAAACTGTTTTTT
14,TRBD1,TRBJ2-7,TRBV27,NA,CASSTRQGVYEQYF,TGTGCCAGCAGTACACGACAGGGAGTCTACGAGCAGTACTTC
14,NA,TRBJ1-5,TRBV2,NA,CASSEAHQGQPQHF,TGTGCCAGCAGTGAAGCGCATCAGGGGCAGCCCCAGCATTTT
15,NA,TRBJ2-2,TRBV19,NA,CASSDAFTGHGELFF,TGTGCCAGTAGCGACGCCTTTACAGGGCACGGGGAGCTGTTTTTT
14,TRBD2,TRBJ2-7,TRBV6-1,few,CASTGGSGEREQYF,TGTGCCAGCACCGGGGGGTCCGGGGAGCGCGAGCAGTACTTC
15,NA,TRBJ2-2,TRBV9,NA,CASSSRETGTGELFF,TGTGCCAGCAGCTCACGAGAGACTGGAACCGGGGAGCTGTTTTTT
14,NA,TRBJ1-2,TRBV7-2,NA,CASSQRLGGLGYTF,TGTGCCAGCAGCCAAAGACTGGGCGGGTTAGGCTACACCTTC
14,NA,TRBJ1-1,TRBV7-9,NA,CASSWGVMNTEAFF,TGTGCCAGCAGCTGGGGGGTGATGAACACTGAAGCTTTCTTT
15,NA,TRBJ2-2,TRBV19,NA,CASSMGHGRTGELFF,TGTGCCAGTAGTATGGGACATGGCCGCACCGGGGAGCTGTTTTTT
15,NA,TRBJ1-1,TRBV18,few,CASSPQDQGGTEAFF,TGTGCCAGCTCACCCCAAGATCAGGGCGGCACTGAAGCTTTCTTT
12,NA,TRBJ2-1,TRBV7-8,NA,CASSLVRNEQFF,TGTGCCAGCAGCTTAGTGCGCAATGAGCAGTTCTTC
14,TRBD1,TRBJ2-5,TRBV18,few,CASSPGTGKETQYF,TGTGCCAGCTCACCAGGGACAGGGAAAGAGACCCAGTACTTC
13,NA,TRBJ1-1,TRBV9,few,CASSVATNTEAFF,TGTGCCAGCAGCGTAGCTACGAATACTGAAGCTTTCTTT
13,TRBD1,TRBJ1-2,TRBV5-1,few,CASSPGQGYGYTF,TGCGCCAGCAGCCCGGGACAGGGCTATGGCTACACCTTC